The 20 T cell receptor beta chains listed next were all sequenced from one sample in a study of patients and donors after allogeneic stem cell transplantation. MiXCR was run by TCRdb on the RT-PCR reads, yielding one entry per CDR3 protein. The sample includes about a million distinct CDR3 sequences, about a sixth of them seen just once. Sequenced sample: blood, either unsorted or a sorted T cell fraction (not recorded which). The receptors shown here come from a human donor who was either an allogeneic HSCT recipient or a stem cell or donor lymphocyte infusion donor (not recorded which). It is not recorded whose cells these are; they may come from a transplant donor.

This clonotype has just a few counts. J is TRBJ1-2 and V is TRBV20-1, with D possibly TRBD1 on 5 matching bases. The CDR3 has 13 amino acids. V shed 2 bases and J shed 4 bases, with 11 bases lying between them. The germline CDR1 and CDR2 sequences are DFQATT and SNEGSKA (reference sequence). CDR3 in DNA: TGCAGTGCTAGATCCCAGGGCCGCTATGGCTACACCTTC. Translating it yields CSARSQGRYGYTF.

The gene calls are TRBV9 and TRBJ1-1; perhaps TRBD1 as D (5 bases). CDR1 SGDLS and CDR2 YYNGEE come from the germline V gene. Between the trimmed V and J ends, which lost 3 bases and 0 bases, there was a span of 12 bases. The CDR3 has 15 amino acids. CDR3 coding DNA: TGTGCCAGCAGCGGGGCAGGGAAATTGAACACTGAAGCTTTCTTT. This encodes CASSGAGKLNTEAFF.

This clonotype showed up just a few times. The chain couples TRBV4-1 to TRBJ1-2, with 7 bases matching TRBD1. The CDR3 is 16 residues long. Looked up from germline, CDR1 is MGHRA and CDR2 is YSYEKL. J was trimmed by 6 bases and V by 0 bases; bases with no gene match: 10. The CDR3 DNA reads as TGCGCCAGCAGCCAAGACCCCGGAGGGGGCTGGGATGGCTACACCTTC. This translates into CASSQDPGGGWDGYTF.

The sample holds a few counts of this clonotype. The V and J genes are TRBV10-3 and TRBJ1-4, with D unclear. This CDR3 contains 14 residues. The germline CDR1 and CDR2 sequences are ENHRY and SYGVKD. The germline V and J ends were trimmed by 6 bases and 8 bases, with 16 bases remaining between them. This CDR3 is CAISGRLADEKLFF. The CDR3 nucleotides are TGTGCCATCAGCGGACGATTGGCGGACGAAAAACTGTTTTTT.

In its sample, this clonotype was seen a few times. The chain employs TRBV7-6 and TRBJ2-3; TRBD2 aligns across 8 bases. The CDR3 contains 14 residues. The germline CDR1 and CDR2 sequences are SGHVS and FNYEAQ. With V trimmed by 6 bases and J by 2 bases, 4 bases remained unmatched. The CDR3 reads CASRREATTDTQYF. CDR3 DNA: TGTGCCAGCAGGCGGGAGGCTACCACAGATACGCAGTATTTT.

This clonotype has just a few counts. The chain carries TRBV12-3 or TRBV12-4 and TRBJ2-3; 9 positions match TRBD1. The CDR3 has 15 residues. With V trimmed by 5 bases and J by 2 bases, 5 bases remained unmatched. CDR3: CASSPGQGFTDTQYF. CDR3 nucleotides: TGTGCCAGCAGTCCAGGACAGGGGTTCACAGATACGCAGTATTTT.

This clonotype was counted ten times or more. This chain links TRBV27 with TRBJ2-6, with D hard to call. The CDR3 contains 17 residues. Trimming took off 3 bases at V and 2 bases at J, with 14 bases between the two ends. CDR1 MNHEY and CDR2 SMNVEV come from the germline V gene (reference sequence). The CDR3 loop is CASSFLPNGTGANVLTF. The CDR3, as DNA: TGTGCCAGCAGTTTCCTCCCGAACGGAACTGGGGCCAACGTCCTGACTTTC.

This clonotype was seen a handful of times. The rearrangement links TRBV7-9 to TRBJ2-1; the D is unclear. CDR3 length: 12 amino acids. V was clipped by 5 bases and J by 4 bases, with 6 bases between them. Per the germline V gene, CDR1 is SEHNR and CDR2 is FQNEAQ (reference sequence). CDR3 bases: TGTGCCAGCAGCAAGCTGTACAATGAGCAGTTCTTC. It yields the protein CASSKLYNEQFF.

The chain is built from TRBV12-3 or TRBV12-4 and TRBJ1-1, with a tentative D call TRBD1 (6 bases). Between the trimmed V and J ends, which lost 3 bases and 7 bases, there was a span of 18 bases. The CDR3 has 15 residues. Here the CDR3 reads CASSFAARAQGEAFF. The CDR3 coding sequence is TGTGCCAGCAGTTTTGCGGCCAGGGCACAGGGTGAAGCTTTCTTT.

The chain combines TRBV9 with TRBJ1-6, with D possibly being TRBD1 (5 bases). Deletions cut 3 bases from V and 7 bases from J, with 11 bases between. Germline V gene lookup returns CDR1 SGDLS and CDR2 YYNGEE. The CDR3 is made up of 14 amino acids. The CDR3 sequence is CASSGRQPNSPLHF. The CDR3 nucleotides read TGTGCCAGCAGCGGTCGACAGCCCAATTCACCCCTCCACTTT.

This sequence joins TRBV27 and TRBJ2-7; a weak D match, TRBD1 (8 bases). Germline-derived CDR1 and CDR2 are MNHEY and SMNVEV (reference sequence). The CDR3 loop spans 16 amino acids. V lost 3 bases to trimming and J lost 7 bases, with 22 bases between them. CDR3 residues: CASSFFKQGGSREQYF. DNA for the CDR3: TGTGCCAGCAGTTTCTTCAAACAGGGGGGGTCTCGAGAGCAGTACTTC.

This clonotype was seen many times. J is TRBJ1-2 and V is TRBV4-2; 8 bases match TRBD1. Germline CDR1 reads LGHNA; CDR2 reads YNFKEQ. The CDR3 contains 15 residues. The V gene end was trimmed by 1 base and the J gene end by 6 bases; junction bases not matched to a gene: 7. DNA of the CDR3: TGTGCCAGCAGCCAAGTGGTCAGGGGGCTGGATGGCTACACCTTC. This codes for CASSQVVRGLDGYTF.

This clonotype was counted ten times or more. The chain carries TRBV7-2 and TRBJ1-1; the D gene is possibly TRBD1 (6 bases). V lost 5 bases, J lost 4 bases, and 14 bases lay in between. The CDR3 consists of 14 residues. Germline V gene lookup returns CDR1 SGHTA and CDR2 FQGNSA. The CDR3 loop reads CASSRTATITEAFF. CDR3 sequence (DNA): TGTGCCAGCAGCAGGACAGCCACTATCACTGAAGCTTTCTTT.

CDR3 residues: CAISESWENTEAFF. CDR3 coding DNA: TGTGCCATCAGTGAGTCGTGGGAGAACACTGAAGCTTTCTTT. The chain employs TRBV10-3 and TRBJ1-1; D is unclear. CDR3 length: 14 residues. The germline gives CDR1 ENHRY, CDR2 SYGVKD. Deletions cut 0 bases from V and 1 base from J, with 6 bases between.

Many counts were recorded for this clonotype. This rearrangement joins TRBV20-1 to TRBJ2-1; 7 bases line up with TRBD2. V shed 2 bases, J shed 9 bases, and the junction held 4 bases outside the gene matches. This CDR3 is built from 12 residues. Germline V gene sequence: CDR1 DFQATT, CDR2 SNEGSKA (reference sequence). CDR3 sequence: CSARIAGPEQFF. The DNA for the CDR3 is TGCAGTGCTAGAATAGCGGGTCCTGAGCAGTTCTTC.

The chain links TRBV12-3 or TRBV12-4 to TRBJ1-2; TRBD1 might be the D (6 bases). Trimming cost V 6 bases and J 4 bases, with 12 bases left between them. This CDR3 spans 13 amino acids. The CDR3 loop reads CASSHRERYGYTF. In DNA, the CDR3 is TGTGCCAGCAGCCACAGGGAACGCTATGGCTACACCTTC.

This clonotype turned up a few times. The rearrangement joins TRBV7-9 to TRBJ2-7, with 7 bases matching TRBD1. CDR1 is SEHNR, CDR2 FQNEAQ, per germline (reference sequence). This CDR3 has 16 amino acids. V lost 6 bases to trimming and J lost 2 bases; unmatched junction nucleotides: 13. CDR3 region: CASSYITGTATYEQYF. In DNA, the CDR3 is TGTGCCAGCAGTTACATAACGGGGACAGCAACCTACGAGCAGTACTTC.

CDR3 residues: CASSASRGELGTEAFF. For the CDR3, the DNA is TGTGCCAGCAGTGCCTCCAGGGGAGAGTTAGGCACTGAAGCTTTCTTT. The chain carries TRBV6-1 and TRBJ1-1, with D perhaps TRBD1 (6 bases). This CDR3 spans 16 amino acids. V lost 4 bases and J lost 4, with 19 bases in between. Germline lookup yields CDR1 MNHNS and CDR2 SASEGT.

V usage is TRBV25-1 and J usage is TRBJ1-3; no clear D gene. The CDR3 spans 15 residues. The germline CDR1 and CDR2 sequences are MGHDK and SYGVNS. The ends were cut back, 8 bases at V and 0 bases at J, with 14 bases in the middle. The DNA for the CDR3 is TGTGCCAGCTCCCGGACGGTGAGCTCTGGAAACACCATATATTTT. This translates into CASSRTVSSGNTIYF.

This clonotype was seen more than once but under ten times. The rearrangement joins TRBV5-1 to TRBJ1-4; a possible D gene is TRBD1 (6 bases). V lost 0 bases to trimming and J lost 6 bases, with 12 bases between them. The length of the CDR3 is 15 residues. Per the germline V gene, CDR1 is SGHRS and CDR2 is YFSETQ. This chain's CDR3 is CASSLGRGSYEKLFF. The CDR3 DNA reads TGCGCCAGCAGCTTGGGCAGGGGCTCCTATGAAAAACTGTTTTTT.